The rows below give T cell receptor beta chains drawn from one sample of a study of response to subunit inactivated influenza vaccine. TCRdb called the RT-PCR reads again in MiXCR, with one record for every CDR3 protein. In the table there are more than 200,000 distinct CDR3 sequences, more than 10% of which are singletons. The sequencing here drew on non-naive T cells sorted from PBMCs, taken less than 15 days before vaccination. These receptors were taken from a man aged 45-65 years who received an inactivated influenza vaccine. CDR3s leave out the opening cysteine and the closing phenylalanine or tryptophan.

13 TRBV11-2 ASSLERVALETQY
14 TRBV4-1 ASSQGYRRGRQPQH
11 TRBV29-1 SVQVIPGNTIY
13 TRBV5-1 ASSVWTVGDSPLH
14 TRBV18 ASSPGTGGANYGYT
12 TRBV9 ASSPGGGPQPQH
12 TRBV6-1 ASREREFRETQY
13 TRBV7-6 ASRMLAEKTGELF
14 TRBV12-1 ASSFDHRQSQETQY
13 TRBV5-4 ASSSGLAGGNEQF
14 TRBV12-3/TRBV12-4 ASSLETLAGGNEQF
13 TRBV4-3 ASSQTGTGSRKLF
12 TRBV7-2 ASSPRDRIEKLF
12 TRBV20-1 SARDQSGRETQY
11 TRBV28 ATGKRQTWGYT
11 TRBV9 ASSVELAGGQY
14 TRBV10-3 AISDGLSHHTDTQY
14 TRBV9 ASSVDPSGRLSEQY
12 TRBV2 ASSEILLGDTQY
13 TRBV7-6 ASNPIAGGGETQY
13 TRBV20-1 SASSDRRATDTQY
10 TRBV6-6 ASRSDRGPLH
11 TRBV10-2 ASSEGLYNEQF
11 TRBV7-9 ASGREVYYEQY
11 TRBV20-1 SAPKSGMNTQY
13 TRBV7-9 ASSLDMGFTDTQY
11 TRBV6-6 ATGQGPGNTIY
13 TRBV4-3 ASSQDNVPESPLH
14 TRBV6-1 ASRRGAPSPNTEAF
12 TRBV12-3/TRBV12-4 ASTPTTSYNEQF
12 TRBV24-1 ATSDAGRGDEQF
11 TRBV5-4 ASSLEDGHGYT
12 TRBV16 ASSQSSGNTEAF
11 TRBV5-1 ASSSGVRETQY
13 TRBV20-1 SASKPGQLNSPLH
16 TRBV2 ASSEAIKGLADSYEQY
10 TRBV12-3/TRBV12-4 ASREGTGELF
10 TRBV7-9 ASSPENSPLH
16 TRBV15 ATSREGNRQGALYGYT